These 30 T cell receptor beta chains were sequenced from one sample in a study of technical replicates of blood from four donors. Sequenced by immunoSEQ multiplex PCR; TCRdb stores in-frame clones only, minus some. The data contain around 60,000 clones, about 92% of them singletons. Sequencing was done on a sample of PBMCs. The origin of the receptors is a human donor in good health. Some clones in this sample may be carry-over from other donors' samples.

The chain uses TRBV6-5 and TRBJ1-2; D gene ambiguous. Trimming cost V 6 bases and J 7 bases, with 15 bases left between them. The CDR3 totals 13 residues. The germline V gene has CDR1 MNHEY and CDR2 SVGAGI. This CDR3 is CASRRDGWAGYTF. CDR3 DNA sequence: TGTGCCAGCAGACGCGACGGTTGGGCTGGCTACACCTTC.

The gene calls are TRBV10-3 and TRBJ2-7, with TRBD2 matching over 8 bases. This CDR3 is built from 13 residues. Germline V gives CDR1 ENHRY, CDR2 SYGVKD. J was trimmed by 3 bases and V by 10 bases; bases with no gene match: 8. The CDR3 nucleotides are TGTGCCAGCAAACTAGCGGAGAGCTACGAGCAGTACTTC. Protein sequence: CASKLAESYEQYF.

This clone was observed a few times. J is TRBJ1-5 and V is TRBV19; maybe TRBD1 (5 bases). The V gene lost 3 bases and the J gene lost 10 bases, with 22 bases spanning the gap. The CDR3 contains 16 residues. CDR1 is LNHDA, CDR2 SQIVND, per germline (reference sequence). The CDR3 loop is CASSIKEHFGGQPQHF. Here the CDR3 DNA reads TGTGCCAGTAGTATTAAGGAACACTTCGGTGGACAACCCCAGCATTTT. Supplemented by reference TRBV19 and TRBJ1-5, the full variable domain reads DGGITQSPKYLFRKEGQNVTLSCEQNLNHDAMYWYRQDPGQGLRLIYYSQIVNDFQKGDIAEGYSVSREKKESFPLTVTSAQKNPTAFYLCASSIKEHFGGQPQHFGDGTRLSIL.

The CDR3 region is CASSPDLLLTFRADTQYF. The CDR3 DNA reads TGTGCCAGCAGCCCCGACCTACTTCTCACATTCCGGGCAGATACGCAGTATTTT. This chain links TRBV5-4 with TRBJ2-3; D unresolved. The CDR3 loop spans 18 amino acids. V lost 4 bases and J lost 4, with 25 bases in between. CDR1 is SGHNT, CDR2 YYREEE, per germline (reference sequence).

The chain uses TRBV7-9 and TRBJ1-2, with 7 bases identical to TRBD1. V trimming: 4 bases; J trimming: 6 bases; junction bases outside the gene matches: 14. Germline V gene lookup returns CDR1 SEHNR and CDR2 FQNEAQ (reference sequence). CDR3 length: 16 residues. Here the CDR3 DNA reads TGTGCCAGCAGCTCTAGATACCCCAGACAGGGCCATGGCTACACCTTC. Its translation is CASSSRYPRQGHGYTF.

In this sample, this clone turned up a few times. The rearrangement joins TRBV29-1 to TRBJ2-7; 9 positions match TRBD2. There are 13 residues in the CDR3. The ends lost 5 bases at V and 4 bases at J; junction bases unmatched: 6. In germline, CDR1 is SQVTM, CDR2 ANQGSEA. The CDR3 protein is CSVSRGGPYEQYF. CDR3 DNA sequence: TGCAGCGTTTCGCGGGGGGGGCCGTACGAGCAGTACTTC.

The chain links TRBV29-1 to TRBJ2-5; tentatively, D is TRBD1 (7 bases). V shed 3 bases and J shed 1 base, with 12 bases lying between them. The CDR3 length is 14 residues. Germline CDR1 is SQVTM and CDR2 is ANQGSEA. This CDR3 reads CSVERGQFQETQYF. CDR3 bases: TGCAGCGTTGAGCGGGGACAGTTCCAAGAGACCCAGTACTTC.

The chain recombines TRBV30 with TRBJ2-7; TRBD1 aligns across 8 bases. CDR1 is GTSNPN and CDR2 is SVGIG in the germline V gene (reference sequence). The CDR3 runs 12 residues. The ends lost 5 bases at V and 5 bases at J; junction bases unmatched: 5. CDR3 nucleotide sequence: TGTGCCTGGTCGGACAGGGTCCACGAGCAGTACTTC. Its translation is CAWSDRVHEQYF.

The V call is TRBV10-3, the J call TRBJ2-1, with TRBD1 matching 9 bases. Germline values: CDR1 ENHRY, CDR2 SYGVKD. The CDR3 contains 14 residues. J lost 8 bases, V lost 9 bases, and 11 bases had no gene match. The CDR3 coding sequence is TGTGCCATTACCCCGGGACAGGGCGTTGATGAGCAGTTCTTC. The encoded protein is CAITPGQGVDEQFF.

The chain has TRBV11-1 and TRBJ1-1, with D possibly being TRBD1 (5 bases). CDR1 is SGHAT and CDR2 is FQDESV in the germline V gene (reference sequence). This CDR3 has 15 amino acids. Between the trimmed V and J ends, which lost 3 bases and 6 bases, there was a span of 17 bases. The CDR3 DNA reads as TGTGCCAGCAGCTTTCGGACAAACCTTAGGGCTGAAGCTTTCTTT. This gives the protein CASSFRTNLRAEAFF.

J is TRBJ1-1 and V is TRBV27, with a tentative D call TRBD1 (6 bases). The germline gives CDR1 MNHEY, CDR2 SMNVEV (reference sequence). The CDR3 length is 15 residues. V was pared by 3 bases and J by 5 bases, with 16 bases between. In DNA form, the CDR3 reads TGTGCCAGCAGTTTCGCTGCGGGGGCAAAAACTGAAGCTTTCTTT. Amino acid sequence: CASSFAAGAKTEAFF.

V is TRBV4-2 and J is TRBJ1-5; no reliable D call. This CDR3 comprises 13 residues. Germline-derived CDR1 and CDR2 are LGHNA and YNFKEQ. The V end was cut by 0 bases, the J end by 5 bases, with 5 bases between. The CDR3 spells CASSQDRDQPQHF. The CDR3 nucleotides are TGTGCCAGCAGCCAAGATCGAGATCAGCCCCAGCATTTT.

This clone occurred once. The V call is TRBV5-4, the J call TRBJ2-1, with a possible D match to TRBD1 (5 bases). V was pared by 4 bases and J by 5 bases, with 13 bases between. Germline loops: CDR1 SGHNT, CDR2 YYREEE (reference sequence). The CDR3 length is 14 residues. The CDR3 protein is CASSPMGRHNEQFF. The CDR3 DNA reads as TGTGCCAGCAGCCCAATGGGGCGGCACAATGAGCAGTTCTTC.

This rearrangement joins TRBV7-3 to TRBJ2-1; the match to TRBD1 covers 9 bases. Trimming at V came to 5 bases and at J to 10 bases, leaving 12 bases not matched to a gene. Germline V gene sequence: CDR1 SGHTA, CDR2 FQGTGA. CDR3 length: 15 amino acids. In DNA, the CDR3 is TGTGCCAGCAGCCAAGAGGGACAGGGTCGCGGAGAGCAGTTCTTC. Its protein product is CASSQEGQGRGEQFF.

This clone has only a few counts. The chain uses TRBV2 and TRBJ1-6; 12 nucleotides line up with TRBD1. Losses at the gene ends were 6 bases for V and 11 bases for J; bases not matched to a gene: 5. The CDR3 consists of 14 residues. Germline-derived CDR1 and CDR2 are SNHLY and FYNNEI. The CDR3 loop reads CASSPGQGATPLHF. The DNA of the CDR3 is TGTGCCAGCAGCCCGGGACAGGGGGCTACACCCCTCCACTTT.

In its sample, this clone was seen once. The gene calls are TRBV27 and TRBJ1-2, with D perhaps TRBD1 (5 bases). CDR1 and CDR2 (germline): MNHEY, SMNVEV (reference sequence). Trimming shortened V by 8 bases and J by 5 bases, and 15 bases separated the two germline ends. CDR3 length: 13 residues. The CDR3 loop reads CASRRRGGYGYTF. As DNA, the CDR3 is TGTGCCAGCCGTCGGCGGGGGGGGTATGGCTACACCTTC.

The rearrangement links TRBV27 to TRBJ2-7; TRBD2 matches 9 bases. Unmatched junction bases numbered 5, after V lost 5 bases and J lost 0 bases. The germline V gene has CDR1 MNHEY and CDR2 SMNVEV (reference sequence). This CDR3 comprises 15 residues. The chain's CDR3 is CASSQSSGTSYEQYF. CDR3 in DNA: TGTGCCAGCAGTCAATCTAGCGGGACCTCCTACGAGCAGTACTTC.

This chain uses TRBV9 with TRBJ1-4, with a weak D call TRBD1 (6 bases). This CDR3 has 14 amino acids. Trimming shortened V by 3 bases and J by 6 bases, and 12 bases separated the two germline ends. Germline V gene data show CDR1 as SGDLS and CDR2 as YYNGEE. The chain's CDR3 is CASSAGHMDEKLFF. The CDR3 DNA reads as TGTGCCAGCAGCGCGGGACATATGGATGAAAAACTGTTTTTT.

J is TRBJ2-3 and V is TRBV11-2; 11 bases line up with TRBD2. There are 13 residues in the CDR3. V was clipped by 5 bases and J by 12 bases; unmatched bases: 7. In germline, CDR1 is SGHAT, CDR2 FQNNGV. Here the CDR3 DNA reads TGTGCCAGCAGCGCCCTGACTAGCGGGAAACAGTATTTT. It encodes CASSALTSGKQYF.

The J gene is TRBJ1-1, the V gene TRBV5-5; TRBD1 agrees at 11 bases. The CDR3 has 13 residues. Germline V gene data show CDR1 as SGHKS and CDR2 as YYEKEE (reference sequence). The junction had 3 bases not matched to a gene; V was cut back by 0 bases and J by 11 bases. CDR3 sequence (DNA): TGTGCCAGCAGCTTGGAGAGGGACAGGGGGGCTTTCTTT. Translating gives CASSLERDRGAFF.

The genes are TRBV7-6 and TRBJ2-7, with D possibly being TRBD2 (6 bases). The CDR3 spans 15 residues. Trimming took off 1 base at V and 2 bases at J, with 12 bases between the two ends. Germline lookup yields CDR1 SGHVS and CDR2 FNYEAQ. CDR3 DNA: TGTGCCAGCAGCTTAGGGGGGGTCGGCCCCTACGAGCAGTACTTC. This codes for CASSLGGVGPYEQYF.

The chain links TRBV5-1 to TRBJ2-4; 11 bases are shared with TRBD2. The germline CDR1 and CDR2 sequences are SGHRS and YFSETQ. The CDR3 has 15 residues. V trimming: 1 base; J trimming: 5 bases; junction bases outside the gene matches: 2. CDR3 in amino acids: CASSLTLAGENIQYF. DNA of the CDR3: TGCGCCAGCAGCTTGACACTAGCGGGAGAAAACATTCAGTACTTC. Full variable domain (missing parts from reference TRBV5-1 and TRBJ2-4): KAGVTQTPRYLIKTRGQQVTLSCSPISGHRSVSWYQQTPGQGLQFLFEYFSETQRNKGNFPGRFSGRQFSNSRSEMNVSTLELGDSALYLCASSLTLAGENIQYFGAGTRLSVL.

The chain combines TRBV4-3 with TRBJ1-2; D unresolved. The CDR3 spans 13 residues. The germline V and J ends were trimmed by 0 bases and 4 bases, with 6 bases remaining between them. CDR1 LGHNA and CDR2 YSLEER come from the germline V gene. The CDR3, as DNA: TGCGCCAGCAGCCAAGAGATGAGCTATGGCTACACCTTC. As protein: CASSQEMSYGYTF.

The chain has TRBV7-9 and TRBJ1-6; 8 positions agree with TRBD1. Germline V gene lookup returns CDR1 SEHNR and CDR2 FQNEAQ (reference sequence). The CDR3 is made up of 14 amino acids. Unmatched junction bases numbered 3, after V lost 5 bases and J lost 6 bases. This CDR3 is CASSVGQANSPLHF. The CDR3 nucleotides are TGTGCCAGCAGCGTGGGACAGGCTAATTCACCCCTCCACTTT.

The V gene is TRBV18, the J gene TRBJ2-3, with D perhaps TRBD2 (5 bases). Trimming stripped 6 bases from V and 6 bases from J, with 10 bases between. Germline V gene lookup returns CDR1 KGHSH and CDR2 LQKENI. The CDR3 consists of 12 residues. As DNA, the CDR3 is TGTGCCAGCTCGCCTCAGCGGGATACGCAGTATTTT. This translates into CASSPQRDTQYF.

This clone has a handful of counts. The chain has TRBV7-8 and TRBJ1-5; 11 positions agree with TRBD1. CDR1 SGHVS and CDR2 FQNEAQ come from the germline V gene. The CDR3 spans 16 residues. Losses at the gene ends were 1 base for V and 7 bases for J; bases not matched to a gene: 6. CDR3 coding DNA: TGTGCCAGCAGCTTAGTGGACAGGGGGCTGGGGCAGCCCCAGCATTTT. The encoded protein is CASSLVDRGLGQPQHF.

The chain carries TRBV6-5 and TRBJ1-5; unclear D gene. Trimming removed 5 bases at V and 0 bases at J, with 11 bases between. The CDR3 consists of 15 residues. CDR1 is MNHEY and CDR2 is SVGAGI in the germline V gene. The CDR3 region is CASSPTEYSNQPQHF. CDR3 bases: TGTGCCAGCAGTCCGACGGAGTATAGCAATCAGCCCCAGCATTTT.

The chain is built from TRBV9 and TRBJ1-2; D remains ambiguous. The CDR3 has 13 residues. V was cut by 3 bases and J by 4 bases, with 10 bases left in between. Germline V gene data show CDR1 as SGDLS and CDR2 as YYNGEE. CDR3 sequence reads: CASSGIEGYGYTF. Here the CDR3 DNA reads TGTGCCAGCAGCGGGATAGAGGGCTATGGCTACACCTTC.

This chain links TRBV5-1 with TRBJ2-2; TRBD2 matches at 8 bases. Per the germline V gene, CDR1 is SGHRS and CDR2 is YFSETQ. The J segment lost 6 bases and the V segment lost 5 bases, leaving 6 bases of the junction unmatched. The CDR3 consists of 14 residues. The CDR3 is CASRPAGVPGELFF. DNA for the CDR3: TGCGCCAGCAGGCCAGCGGGGGTTCCCGGGGAGCTGTTTTTT. The full variable domain, in which reference TRBV5-1 and TRBJ2-2 provide the parts outside the CDR3, is KAGVTQTPRYLIKTRGQQVTLSCSPISGHRSVSWYQQTPGQGLQFLFEYFSETQRNKGNFPGRFSGRQFSNSRSEMNVSTLELGDSALYLCASRPAGVPGELFFGEGSRLTVL.

V usage is TRBV7-3 and J usage is TRBJ2-7, with D possibly being TRBD2 (6 bases). This CDR3 is 15 amino acids long. Germline CDR1 is SGHTA and CDR2 is FQGTGA. Deletions cut 2 bases from V and 0 bases from J, with 11 bases between. CDR3 in amino acids: CASSLFYGSSYEQYF. The CDR3 nucleotides are TGTGCCAGCAGCTTATTTTACGGGAGCTCCTACGAGCAGTACTTC.